Listed here are 10 T cell receptor beta chains from one sample, sequenced in a study of shared clonotypes between healthy human individuals. TCRdb keeps only in-frame clones here, not all; method: immunoSEQ multiplex PCR. Of about 2.3 million clones in the sample, about nine tenths were seen once. Material for sequencing was naive CD4+ T cells from PBMCs. The sample's subset: CD45RA+ positively selected. These receptors all stem from a man aged 18 to 29 in good health. Some clones in this sample may be carry-over from other donors' samples.

As DNA, the CDR3 is TGTGCCAGCAGTTTAGTTGGGGCGAATGGCTACACCTTC. Its protein product is CASSLVGANGYTF. This chain joins TRBV28 and TRBJ1-2; D may be TRBD1 (5 bases). V lost 2 bases to trimming and J lost 6 bases, with 10 bases between them. Germline V gene lookup returns CDR1 MDHEN and CDR2 SYDVKM. The CDR3 length is 13 residues.

This chain links TRBV7-3 with TRBJ1-1; 7 bases are shared with TRBD1. V lost 5 bases and J lost 10; bases outside the gene matches: 10. Germline assignment: CDR1 SGHTA and CDR2 FQGTGA. There are 13 residues in the CDR3. CDR3: CASSRSAQGVAFF. The CDR3 DNA reads as TGTGCCAGCAGCCGCAGCGCCCAGGGGGTAGCTTTCTTT.

The genes are TRBV28 and TRBJ2-5, with 10 bases aligning to TRBD2. CDR1 is MDHEN and CDR2 is SYDVKM in the germline V gene. CDR3 length: 16 residues. J was trimmed by 5 bases and V by 2 bases; bases with no gene match: 8. The DNA for the CDR3 is TGTGCCAGCAGTTTACCTGGCCAGCGGGAGGGGGAGACCCAGTACTTC. This translates into CASSLPGQREGETQYF.

Details on this clone: The sample carries other DNA sequences with the same CDR3. The rearrangement links TRBV28 to TRBJ2-7, with 11 bases aligning to TRBD2. The CDR3 runs 13 residues. The trim removed 9 bases at V and 4 bases at J, leaving 5 bases unmatched. CDR1 is MDHEN, CDR2 SYDVKM, per germline. Written as DNA, the CDR3 is TGTGCCAGTTCACTAGCGGGAGTATACGAGCAGTACTTC. Protein product: CASSLAGVYEQYF.

The chain joins TRBV7-2 to TRBJ1-1; maybe TRBD1 (5 bases). CDR3 length: 15 amino acids. Trimming removed 4 bases at V and 4 bases at J, with 16 bases between. Germline V gene sequence: CDR1 SGHTA, CDR2 FQGNSA. Written as DNA, the CDR3 is TGTGCCAGCAGCTCCTTCCCCCGGCAGGGCACTGAAGCTTTCTTT. This codes for CASSSFPRQGTEAFF.

The chain joins TRBV25-1 to TRBJ1-2; D not certain. Trimming stripped 3 bases from V and 6 bases from J, with 14 bases between. There are 14 residues in the CDR3. Germline lookup yields CDR1 MGHDK and CDR2 SYGVNS. CDR3 residues: CASSDSLSGDGYTF. The DNA of the CDR3 is TGTGCCAGCAGTGACAGCCTCTCCGGGGATGGCTACACCTTC.

The rearrangement links TRBV12-5 to TRBJ2-3, with TRBD2 identical over 13 bases. There are 16 residues in the CDR3. CDR1 is LGHNT and CDR2 is FRNRAP in the germline V gene. With V trimmed by 5 bases and J by 3 bases, 5 bases remained unmatched. CDR3 DNA: TGTGCTAGTGGTACCGGACTAGCGGGAGTAACAGATACGCAGTATTTT. Protein product: CASGTGLAGVTDTQYF. The entire variable domain, with the rest obtained from reference TRBV12-5 and TRBJ2-3, is as follows: DARVTQTPRHKVTEMGQEVTMRCQPILGHNTVFWYRQTMMQGLELLAYFRNRAPLDDSGMPKDRFSAEMPDATLATLKIQPSEPRDSAVYFCASGTGLAGVTDTQYFGPGTRLTVL.

The chain employs TRBV5-4 and TRBJ1-4; D call uncertain. V lost 2 bases to trimming and J lost 4 bases, with 9 bases between them. The CDR3 totals 14 residues. The germline V gene encodes CDR1 SGHNT and CDR2 YYREEE (reference sequence). The CDR3 bases are TGTGCCAGCAGCTTCGGGCCAGTTAATGAAAAACTGTTTTTT. Translated, it gives CASSFGPVNEKLFF.

The rearrangement uses TRBV9 and TRBJ2-7; 7 bases match TRBD1. V was clipped by 3 bases and J by 0 bases; unmatched bases: 12. The CDR3 runs to 17 residues. CDR1 SGDLS and CDR2 YYNGEE come from the germline V gene. The CDR3 DNA reads TGTGCCAGCAGCGCGCACACTACAGGGGCACCCTCCTACGAGCAGTACTTC. This sequence encodes CASSAHTTGAPSYEQYF.

The chain joins TRBV12-2 to TRBJ1-5; the table's D call TRBD1 went unverified against the DNA. TRBV12-2 is a pseudogene. This CDR3 spans 21 amino acids. In DNA form, the CDR3 reads TGTGCAAGTCGGGAGAAAAAGGCTGACAGGGGGCTCGGGTATAGCAATCAGCCCCAGCATTTT. It specifies CASREKKADRGLGYSNQPQHF.